These 16 T cell receptor beta chains share one sample of origin, sequenced in a study of cytomegalovirus exposure and HLA in healthy donors. Some clones are missing from TCRdb's copy, which holds only in-frame ones; the method was immunoSEQ multiplex PCR. Altogether more than 110,000 clones are present, 94% being singletons, with the ten largest covering 1.5% to 2%. The specimen was PBMCs. These receptors were collected from a man between 18 and 35 years old in good health and CMV-seropositive.

CDR3 sequence reads: CASSMSMGQLGTDTQYF. As DNA, the CDR3 is TGTGCCAGCAGTATGAGTATGGGACAGTTGGGCACAGATACGCAGTATTTT. The chain joins TRBV27 to TRBJ2-3, with 7 bases fitting TRBD1. CDR1 and CDR2 (germline): MNHEY, SMNVEV (reference sequence). This CDR3 has 17 amino acids. Trimming cost V 5 bases and J 1 base; bases outside gene matches: 12.

This chain uses TRBV10-3 with TRBJ2-1, with 7 bases identical to TRBD2. This CDR3 has 16 amino acids. Germline values: CDR1 ENHRY, CDR2 SYGVKD. The V gene end was trimmed by 6 bases and the J gene end by 10 bases; junction bases not matched to a gene: 18. The CDR3 region has the DNA TGTGCCATCAGCCCCCAGCGGGGACCCTCCCTCCTAGAGCAGTTCTTC. This gives the protein CAISPQRGPSLLEQFF.

V gene TRBV14 combines with J gene TRBJ1-2; D possibly corresponds to TRBD1 (5 bases). Germline assignment: CDR1 SGHDN and CDR2 FVKESK. V was cut by 1 base and J by 3 bases, with 12 bases left in between. This CDR3 has 15 residues. The CDR3 loop reads CASSQVGGVDYGYTF. DNA of the CDR3: TGTGCCAGCAGCCAAGTAGGAGGGGTAGACTATGGCTACACCTTC.

This chain uses TRBV10-3 with TRBJ2-7; D may be TRBD2 (6 bases). This CDR3 region has 15 residues. Germline values: CDR1 ENHRY, CDR2 SYGVKD. V lost 0 bases and J 8 bases, leaving 17 bases between the germline ends. The CDR3, as DNA: TGTGCCATCAGTGAGTCGGGGGGATTAGAACTAAAGCAGTACTTC. Its translation: CAISESGGLELKQYF.

Written as DNA, the CDR3 is TGCAGTGCTGTGAGCTCCTACGAGCAGTACTTC. As protein: CSAVSSYEQYF. The chain recombines TRBV20-1 with TRBJ2-7; D is uncertain. This CDR3 comprises 11 residues. Germline V gene lookup returns CDR1 DFQATT and CDR2 SNEGSKA (reference sequence). V lost 5 bases and J lost 0, with 5 bases in between.

J is TRBJ2-3 and V is TRBV28; TRBD2 is a possible D gene (5 bases). This CDR3 has 14 residues. Germline assignment: CDR1 MDHEN and CDR2 SYDVKM. V gave up 7 bases and J gave up 2 bases, with 13 bases separating them. The CDR3 nucleotides read TGTGCCAGCACCCTCCGCGGGCACACAGATACGCAGTATTTT. The encoded protein is CASTLRGHTDTQYF. Filled out from reference TRBV28 and TRBJ2-3, the complete variable domain reads DVKVTQSSRYLVKRTGEKVFLECVQDMDHENMFWYRQDPGLGLRLIYFSYDVKMKEKGDIPEGYSVSREKKERFSLILESASTNQTSMYLCASTLRGHTDTQYFGPGTRLTVL.

This chain connects TRBV4-1 to TRBJ1-2; 9 positions match TRBD1. Germline lookup yields CDR1 MGHRA and CDR2 YSYEKL. Losses at the gene ends were 4 bases for V and 6 bases for J; bases not matched to a gene: 12. CDR3 size: 16 residues. DNA for the CDR3: TGCGCCAGCAGCCGATTACCCGGGACAGGGTCTGATGGCTACACCTTC. Amino acid sequence: CASSRLPGTGSDGYTF.

This sequence joins TRBV12-2 and TRBJ1-5. TRBV12-2 counts as a pseudogene. The CDR3 loop spans 15 amino acids. CDR3 DNA: TGTGCAAGTCGCTCGACGGACTATAGCAATCAGCCCCAGCATTTT. This codes for CASRSTDYSNQPQHF.

The chain carries TRBV28 and TRBJ1-1; maybe TRBD1 (6 bases). Germline CDR1 is MDHEN and CDR2 is SYDVKM. Trimming left V 2 bases short and J 4 bases short, with 20 bases between. The CDR3 has 17 residues. The CDR3 here is CASSLAGIRGRGTEAFF. The CDR3, as DNA: TGTGCCAGCAGTTTAGCCGGAATCAGGGGACGAGGCACTGAAGCTTTCTTT.

J is TRBJ2-7 and V is TRBV7-2, with D possibly being TRBD1 (6 bases). Trimming pared 3 bases from V and 5 bases from J, leaving 8 bases between. The CDR3 loop spans 12 amino acids. Germline V gene data show CDR1 as SGHTA and CDR2 as FQGNSA. This CDR3 is CASSLDRDEQYF. The CDR3 nucleotides are TGTGCCAGCAGCTTGGACAGAGACGAGCAGTACTTC.

The chain has TRBV25-1 and TRBJ2-1, with 11 bases that match TRBD2. V shed 5 bases, J shed 4 bases, and the junction held 7 bases outside the gene matches. This CDR3 is 16 amino acids long. Per germline, CDR1 MGHDK and CDR2 SYGVNS. The CDR3 DNA reads TGTGCCAGCAGTACACTAGCGGGAGCTTTGTACAATGAGCAGTTCTTC. Translation: CASSTLAGALYNEQFF. Complete variable domain (other parts from reference TRBV25-1 and TRBJ2-1): EADIYQTPRYLVIGTGKKITLECSQTMGHDKMYWYQQDPGMELHLIHYSYGVNSTEKGDLSSESTVSRIRTEHFPLTLESARPSHTSQYLCASSTLAGALYNEQFFGPGTRLTVL.

This clone has only a few counts. J is TRBJ2-3 and V is TRBV7-2; 8 nucleotides agree with TRBD1. The CDR3 is 15 amino acids. Germline loops: CDR1 SGHTA, CDR2 FQGNSA. V was pared by 5 bases and J by 5 bases, with 9 bases of the junction left unmatched. The CDR3 spells CASSHDRGSGDTQYF. Written as DNA, the CDR3 is TGTGCCAGCAGCCACGACAGGGGTTCTGGAGATACGCAGTATTTT.

V is TRBV11-2 and J is TRBJ2-7, with TRBD1 as a possible D gene (5 bases). Germline V lookup: CDR1 SGHAT, CDR2 FQNNGV. CDR3 size: 14 residues. Trimming left V 5 bases short and J 5 bases short, with 16 bases between. The CDR3, as DNA: TGTGCCAGCAGCCTCATGGGGCTTCTCCACGAGCAGTACTTC. Translating it yields CASSLMGLLHEQYF.

The genes are TRBV7-9 and TRBJ2-3; 7 positions agree with TRBD2. V shed 5 bases and J 7 bases; nucleotides not matched to a gene: 6. The CDR3 is made up of 13 amino acids. Germline lookup yields CDR1 SEHNR and CDR2 FQNEAQ (reference sequence). DNA for the CDR3: TGTGCCAGCAGCGCCGAACTAGCGCATACGCAGTATTTT. This encodes CASSAELAHTQYF.

V usage is TRBV20-1 and J usage is TRBJ2-1; D uncertain. The V gene lost 3 bases and the J gene lost 7 bases, with 4 bases spanning the gap. This CDR3 contains 10 residues. The V gene's germline CDR1 is DFQATT and CDR2 SNEGSKA (reference sequence). The CDR3 sequence is CSARRNEQFF. Written as DNA, the CDR3 is TGCAGTGCTAGGCGAAATGAGCAGTTCTTC.

CDR3 region: CASSPGLPQETQYF. As DNA, the CDR3 is TGCGCCAGCAGCCCGGGACTACCCCAAGAGACCCAGTACTTC. The gene calls are TRBV5-1 and TRBJ2-5; 7 bases align to TRBD2. Per the germline V gene, CDR1 is SGHRS and CDR2 is YFSETQ. This CDR3 has 14 amino acids. V lost 4 bases to trimming and J lost 1 base; unmatched junction nucleotides: 4.